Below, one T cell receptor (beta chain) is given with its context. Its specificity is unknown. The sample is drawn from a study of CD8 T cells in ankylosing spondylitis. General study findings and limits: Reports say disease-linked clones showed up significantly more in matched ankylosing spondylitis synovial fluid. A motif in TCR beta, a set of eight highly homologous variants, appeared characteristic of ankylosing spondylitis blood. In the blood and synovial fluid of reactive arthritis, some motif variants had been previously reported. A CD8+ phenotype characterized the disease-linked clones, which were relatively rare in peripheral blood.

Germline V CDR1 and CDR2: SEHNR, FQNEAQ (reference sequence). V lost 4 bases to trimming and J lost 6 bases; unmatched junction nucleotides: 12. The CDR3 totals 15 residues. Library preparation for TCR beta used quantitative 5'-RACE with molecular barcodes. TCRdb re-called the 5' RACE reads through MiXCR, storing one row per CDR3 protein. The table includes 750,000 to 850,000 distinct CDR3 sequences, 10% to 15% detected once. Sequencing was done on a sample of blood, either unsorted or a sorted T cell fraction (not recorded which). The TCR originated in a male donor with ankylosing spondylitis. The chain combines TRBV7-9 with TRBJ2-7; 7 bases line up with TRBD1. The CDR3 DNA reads TGTGCCAGCAGCTCGTGGACAGGCATAAAACGCGAGCAGTACTTC. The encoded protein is CASSSWTGIKREQYF.